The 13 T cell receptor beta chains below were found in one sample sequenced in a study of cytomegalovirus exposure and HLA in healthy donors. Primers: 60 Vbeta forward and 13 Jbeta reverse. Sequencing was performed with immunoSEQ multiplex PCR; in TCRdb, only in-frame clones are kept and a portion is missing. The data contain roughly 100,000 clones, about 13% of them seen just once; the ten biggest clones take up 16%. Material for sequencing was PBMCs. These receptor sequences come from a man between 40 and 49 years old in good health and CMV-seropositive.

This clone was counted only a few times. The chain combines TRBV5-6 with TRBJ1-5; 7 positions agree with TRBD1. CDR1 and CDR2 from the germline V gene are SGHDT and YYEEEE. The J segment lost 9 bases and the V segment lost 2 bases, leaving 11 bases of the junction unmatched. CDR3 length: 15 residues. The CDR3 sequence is CASSFGWQGVPPQHF. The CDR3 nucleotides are TGTGCCAGCAGCTTCGGCTGGCAGGGGGTACCGCCCCAGCATTTT.

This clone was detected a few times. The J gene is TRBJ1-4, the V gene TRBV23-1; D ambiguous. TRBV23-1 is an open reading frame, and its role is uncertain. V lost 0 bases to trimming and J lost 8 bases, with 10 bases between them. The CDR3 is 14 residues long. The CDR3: CASSQSSRNEKLFF. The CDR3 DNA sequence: TGCGCCAGCAGTCAATCGAGCAGGAACGAAAAACTGTTTTTT.

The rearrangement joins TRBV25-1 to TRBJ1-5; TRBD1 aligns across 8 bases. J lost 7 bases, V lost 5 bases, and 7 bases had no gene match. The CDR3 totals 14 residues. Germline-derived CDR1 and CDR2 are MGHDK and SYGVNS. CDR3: CASSQTGEGQPQHF. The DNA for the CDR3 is TGTGCCAGCAGTCAGACAGGGGAAGGGCAGCCCCAGCATTTT.

CDR3 loop: CASSSGTGRTKNIQYF. In nucleotides, the CDR3 is TGCGCCAGCAGCTCGGGGACAGGGCGGACCAAAAACATTCAGTACTTC. The V call is TRBV5-1, the J call TRBJ2-4; the match to TRBD1 covers 9 bases. The CDR3 extends over 16 amino acids. Germline lookup yields CDR1 SGHRS and CDR2 YFSETQ. The ends lost 3 bases at V and 2 bases at J; junction bases unmatched: 6.

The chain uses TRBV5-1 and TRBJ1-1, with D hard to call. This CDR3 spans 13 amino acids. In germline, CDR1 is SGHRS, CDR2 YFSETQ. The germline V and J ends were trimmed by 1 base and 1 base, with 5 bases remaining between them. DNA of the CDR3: TGCGCCAGCAGCTTGACTGGGAACACTGAAGCTTTCTTT. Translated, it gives CASSLTGNTEAFF.

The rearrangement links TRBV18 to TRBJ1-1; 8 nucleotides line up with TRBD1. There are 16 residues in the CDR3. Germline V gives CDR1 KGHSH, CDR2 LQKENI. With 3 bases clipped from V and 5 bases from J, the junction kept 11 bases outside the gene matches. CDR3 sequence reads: CASSPLQGDGVTEAFF. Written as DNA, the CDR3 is TGTGCCAGCTCACCGCTACAGGGGGACGGAGTTACTGAAGCTTTCTTT.

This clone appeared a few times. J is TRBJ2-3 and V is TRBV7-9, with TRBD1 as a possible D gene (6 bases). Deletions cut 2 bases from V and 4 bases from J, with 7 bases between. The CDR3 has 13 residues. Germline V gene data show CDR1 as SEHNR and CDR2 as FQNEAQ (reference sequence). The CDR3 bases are TGTGCCAGCAGCTTACAGGGGCCAGATACGCAGTATTTT. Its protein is CASSLQGPDTQYF. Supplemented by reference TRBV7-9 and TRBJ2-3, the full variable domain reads DTGVSQNPRHKITKRGQNVTFRCDPISEHNRLYWYRQTLGQGPEFLTYFQNEAQLEKSRLLSDRFSAERPKGSFSTLEIQRTEQGDSAMYLCASSLQGPDTQYFGPGTRLTVL.

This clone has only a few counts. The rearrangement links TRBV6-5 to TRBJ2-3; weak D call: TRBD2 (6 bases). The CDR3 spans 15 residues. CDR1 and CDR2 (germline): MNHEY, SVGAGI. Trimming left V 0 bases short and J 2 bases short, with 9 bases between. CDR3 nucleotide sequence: TGTGCCAGCAGTTACTCGGTGCGGGACACAGATACGCAGTATTTT. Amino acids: CASSYSVRDTDTQYF.

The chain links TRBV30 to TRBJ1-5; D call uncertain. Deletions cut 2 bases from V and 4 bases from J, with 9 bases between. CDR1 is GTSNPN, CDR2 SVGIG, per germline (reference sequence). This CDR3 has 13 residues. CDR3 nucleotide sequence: TGTGCCTGGAGTCCGGGAACGAATCAGCCCCAGCATTTT. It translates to CAWSPGTNQPQHF.

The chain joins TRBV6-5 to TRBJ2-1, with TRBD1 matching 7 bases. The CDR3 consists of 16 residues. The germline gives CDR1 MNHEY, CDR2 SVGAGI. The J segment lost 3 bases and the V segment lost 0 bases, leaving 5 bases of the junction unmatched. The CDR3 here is CASSYSQGQSYNEQFF. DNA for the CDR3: TGTGCCAGCAGTTACTCCCAGGGACAGAGCTACAATGAGCAGTTCTTC.

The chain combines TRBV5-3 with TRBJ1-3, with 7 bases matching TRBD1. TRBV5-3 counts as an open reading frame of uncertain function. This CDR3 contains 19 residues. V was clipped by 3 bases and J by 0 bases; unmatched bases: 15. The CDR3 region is CARSSFNWDSDSSGNTIYF. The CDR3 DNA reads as TGTGCCAGAAGCTCTTTTAATTGGGACAGCGATTCCTCTGGAAACACCATATATTTT.

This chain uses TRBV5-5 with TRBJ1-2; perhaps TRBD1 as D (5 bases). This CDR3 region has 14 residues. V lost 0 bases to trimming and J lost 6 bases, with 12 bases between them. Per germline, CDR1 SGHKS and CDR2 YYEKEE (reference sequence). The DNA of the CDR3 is TGTGCCAGCAGCTTGGGAGGTGGAGGGGATGGCTACACCTTC. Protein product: CASSLGGGGDGYTF.

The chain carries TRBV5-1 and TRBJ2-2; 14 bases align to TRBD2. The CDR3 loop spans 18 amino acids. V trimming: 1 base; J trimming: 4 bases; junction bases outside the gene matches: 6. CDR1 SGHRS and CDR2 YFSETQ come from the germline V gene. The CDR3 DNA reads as TGCGCCAGCAGCTTGAAGGGACTAGCGGGAGAACGCACCGGGGAGCTGTTTTTT. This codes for CASSLKGLAGERTGELFF.